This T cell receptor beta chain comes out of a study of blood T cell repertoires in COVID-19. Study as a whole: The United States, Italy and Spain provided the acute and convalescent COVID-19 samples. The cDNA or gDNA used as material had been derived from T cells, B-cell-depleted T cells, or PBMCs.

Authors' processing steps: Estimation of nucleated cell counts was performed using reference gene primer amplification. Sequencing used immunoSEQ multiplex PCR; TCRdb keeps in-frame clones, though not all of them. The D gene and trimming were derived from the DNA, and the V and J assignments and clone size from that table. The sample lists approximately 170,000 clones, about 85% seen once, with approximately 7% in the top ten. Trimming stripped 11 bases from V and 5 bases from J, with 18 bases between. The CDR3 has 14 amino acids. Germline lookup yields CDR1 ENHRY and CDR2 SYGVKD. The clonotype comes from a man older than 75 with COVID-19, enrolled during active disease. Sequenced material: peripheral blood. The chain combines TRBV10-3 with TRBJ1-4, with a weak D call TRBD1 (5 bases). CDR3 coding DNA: TGTGCCGCCGCCGAAGACAGATCCAATGAAAAACTGTTTTTT. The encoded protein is CAAAEDRSNEKLFF.